The next 14 T cell receptor beta chains were all read from a single sample in a study of blood T cell repertoires in COVID-19. The repertoire was sequenced with immunoSEQ multiplex PCR; TCRdb's copy has only in-frame clones and lacks some. The table includes 95,000 to 150,000 clones, approximately 80% detected once. Input material: peripheral blood. These receptors originate from a woman in her 70s with acute or convalescent COVID-19.

This clone has only one observation. This sequence joins TRBV18 and TRBJ1-1; D is possibly TRBD1 (5 bases). Trimming shortened V by 5 bases and J by 5 bases, and 9 bases separated the two germline ends. The CDR3 is 12 amino acids. Germline V CDR1 and CDR2: KGHSH, LQKENI. The CDR3 bases are TGTGCCAGCTCAATCCGGGGGACTGAAGCTTTCTTT. This sequence encodes CASSIRGTEAFF.

The chain recombines TRBV7-8 with TRBJ2-3; a weak D match, TRBD1 (7 bases). The germline V gene encodes CDR1 SGHVS and CDR2 FQNEAQ. There are 17 residues in the CDR3. Trimming removed 0 bases from V and 4 bases from J, with 17 bases in between. The CDR3 spells CASSLALAGGIADTQYF. The CDR3 DNA is TGTGCCAGCAGCTTAGCGCTGGCAGGGGGGATCGCAGATACGCAGTATTTT.

The chain is built from TRBV7-9 and TRBJ2-7, with 7 bases lining up with TRBD2. V lost 5 bases to trimming and J lost 7 bases; unmatched junction nucleotides: 14. The V gene's germline CDR1 is SEHNR and CDR2 FQNEAQ (reference sequence). The CDR3 has 15 amino acids. In DNA, the CDR3 is TGTGCCAGCAGCGACCGGGGCGGGGGTACGGAGGAGCAGTACGTC. It is translated as CASSDRGGGTEEQYV.

V is TRBV7-9 and J is TRBJ1-4; D is perhaps TRBD1 (5 bases). Germline lookup yields CDR1 SEHNR and CDR2 FQNEAQ (reference sequence). CDR3 length: 16 amino acids. The V gene lost 5 bases and the J gene lost 12 bases, with 25 bases spanning the gap. CDR3 in DNA: TGTGCCAGCAGCCTGTGGTCCGGCCAGGGTTTAGGGGAACTGTTTTTT. It yields the protein CASSLWSGQGLGELFF.

DNA for the CDR3: TGTGCCAGCAGTTACTCTCGGGGGGCGAACACTGAAGCTTTCTTT. It yields the protein CASSYSRGANTEAFF. The chain links TRBV6-6 to TRBJ1-1; weak D call: TRBD1 (6 bases). The CDR3 length is 15 residues. V was pared by 0 bases and J by 1 base, with 9 bases between. Germline V gene lookup returns CDR1 MNHNY and CDR2 SVGAGI (reference sequence).

This chain uses TRBV2 with TRBJ2-5, with D tentatively TRBD1 (6 bases). The CDR3 contains 13 residues. CDR1 and CDR2 from the germline V gene are SNHLY and FYNNEI. V lost 4 bases to trimming and J lost 2 bases, with 8 bases between them. CDR3 in amino acids: CASSADRQETQYF. The CDR3 region has the DNA TGTGCCAGCAGTGCGGACAGACAAGAGACCCAGTACTTC.

The rearrangement uses TRBV4-2 and TRBJ2-1; D might be TRBD2 (6 bases). Trimming took off 1 base at V and 2 bases at J, with 12 bases between the two ends. The CDR3 contains 16 residues. Germline V CDR1 and CDR2: LGHNA, YNFKEQ. The CDR3 DNA sequence: TGTGCCAGCAGCCAAGCGGGGGTCCCCCCCTACAATGAGCAGTTCTTC. Its protein product is CASSQAGVPPYNEQFF.

This rearrangement joins TRBV7-2 to TRBJ2-2; D is undetermined. V lost 4 bases to trimming and J lost 2 bases, with 14 bases between them. The CDR3 is made up of 16 amino acids. Germline CDR1 and CDR2: SGHTA and FQGNSA. In nucleotides, the CDR3 is TGTGCCAGCAGCTCTACAGCCAGAATAAACACCGGGGAGCTGTTTTTT. Translating it yields CASSSTARINTGELFF.

The chain uses TRBV14 and TRBJ1-1, with 8 bases lining up with TRBD1. Germline loops: CDR1 SGHDN, CDR2 FVKESK. The CDR3 spans 17 residues. Trimming took 2 bases from V and 1 from J; bases not matched to a gene: 9. The CDR3 nucleotides are TGTGCCAGCAGCCAAATAGGACAGGGAAGGGCGAACACTGAAGCTTTCTTT. This gives the protein CASSQIGQGRANTEAFF. Full variable domain (rest looked up from reference TRBV14 and TRBJ1-1): EAGVTQFPSHSVIEKGQTVTLRCDPISGHDNLYWYRRVMGKEIKFLLHFVKESKQDESGMPNNRFLAERTGGTYSTLKVQPAELEDSGVYFCASSQIGQGRANTEAFFGQGTRLTVV.

V gene TRBV20-1 combines with J gene TRBJ2-7; 9 nucleotides align to TRBD1. The trim removed 3 bases at V and 2 bases at J, leaving 2 bases unmatched. The germline V gene has CDR1 DFQATT and CDR2 SNEGSKA (reference sequence). CDR3 length: 13 residues. CDR3: CSASRTGAYEQYF. CDR3 DNA sequence: TGCAGTGCTAGTCGGACAGGGGCCTACGAGCAGTACTTC.

The chain employs TRBV5-4 and TRBJ2-1; D perhaps matches TRBD1 (6 bases). Germline CDR1 reads SGHNT; CDR2 reads YYREEE (reference sequence). The length of the CDR3 is 14 residues. The germline V and J ends were trimmed by 5 bases and 0 bases, with 9 bases remaining between them. This CDR3 reads CASRGDISYNEQFF. The CDR3 nucleotides read TGTGCCAGCAGGGGGGACATCTCCTACAATGAGCAGTTCTTC.

This clone was recorded once. The rearrangement uses TRBV30 and TRBJ1-2, with D possibly matching TRBD1 (6 bases). There are 14 residues in the CDR3. Per the germline V gene, CDR1 is GTSNPN and CDR2 is SVGIG (reference sequence). Trimming took 3 bases from V and 3 from J, leaving 14 bases between them. In DNA, the CDR3 is TGTGCCTGGAGGCCCAAACAGGGATACTATGGCTACACCTTC. Translation: CAWRPKQGYYGYTF. Full variable domain (outside the CDR3, taken from reference TRBV30 and TRBJ1-2): SQTIHQWPATLVQPVGSPLSLECTVEGTSNPNLYWYRQAAGRGLQLLFYSVGIGQISSEVPQNLSASRPQDRQFILSSKKLLLSDSGFYLCAWRPKQGYYGYTFGSGTRLTVV.

J is TRBJ2-2 and V is TRBV11-2, with 9 bases that match TRBD1. Germline CDR1 reads SGHAT; CDR2 reads FQNNGV. CDR3 size: 15 residues. The V segment lost 4 bases and the J segment 5 bases; nucleotides outside the gene matches: 5. CDR3 sequence (DNA): TGTGCCAGCAGCTATTGGGACAGGGCTACCGGGGAGCTGTTTTTT. It is translated as CASSYWDRATGELFF.

The V gene is TRBV6-2 or TRBV6-3, the J gene TRBJ1-2, with TRBD1 matching 7 bases. Germline CDR1 MNHEY, CDR2 SVGEGT. This CDR3 is 16 amino acids long. V dropped 5 bases and J dropped 4; count of bases not matched to a gene: 13. The CDR3: CASSPLRGVRVYGYTF. The CDR3 region has the DNA TGTGCCAGCAGTCCCCTCAGGGGGGTTAGAGTCTATGGCTACACCTTC.